The 4 T cell receptor beta chains in this list originate from one sample, sequenced in a study of cytomegalovirus exposure and HLA in healthy donors. Sequencing was performed with immunoSEQ multiplex PCR; in TCRdb, only in-frame clones are kept and a portion is missing. The top ten hold about 0.36% of the sample, which has a few hundred thousand clones, around 87% seen once. Sequencing was performed on PBMCs. The receptors here all came from a young woman in good health and CMV-seronegative.

J is TRBJ2-6 and V is TRBV15; TRBD1 matches 10 bases. V lost 4 bases, J lost 0 bases, and 9 bases stayed unmatched. This CDR3 is 19 amino acids long. The germline CDR1 and CDR2 sequences are LNHNV and YYDKDF (reference sequence). CDR3 sequence: CATSKFTGTGDSGANVLTF. In DNA form, the CDR3 reads TGTGCCACCAGCAAGTTTACCGGGACAGGGGACTCTGGGGCCAACGTCCTGACTTTC.

On this clone itself: Other DNA sequences of this sample code for an identical CDR3. This chain connects TRBV7-9 to TRBJ1-1; tentatively, D is TRBD1 (5 bases). The CDR3 covers 13 residues. Germline CDR1 is SEHNR and CDR2 is FQNEAQ (reference sequence). V was clipped by 3 bases and J by 5 bases, with 10 bases between them. CDR3 amino acids: CASSLDQGTEAFF. CDR3 in DNA: TGTGCCAGCAGCTTGGATCAGGGTACTGAAGCTTTCTTT.

The chain carries TRBV7-9 and TRBJ1-6, with a possible D match to TRBD1 (5 bases). This CDR3 comprises 14 residues. The germline V gene encodes CDR1 SEHNR and CDR2 FQNEAQ (reference sequence). V lost 1 base, J lost 7 bases, and 8 bases lay in between. CDR3 DNA: TGTGCCAGCAGCTTAGGCAGGGCAAATTCACCCCTCCACTTT. This codes for CASSLGRANSPLHF.

The gene calls are TRBV6-5 and TRBJ2-1; 9 bases fit TRBD1. V lost 2 bases, J lost 6 bases, and 5 bases stayed unmatched. The germline V gene encodes CDR1 MNHEY and CDR2 SVGAGI. CDR3 size: 15 residues. The CDR3 nucleotides read TGTGCCAGCAGTTACGGGACAGGGCTATTCAATGAGCAGTTCTTC. It translates to CASSYGTGLFNEQFF.